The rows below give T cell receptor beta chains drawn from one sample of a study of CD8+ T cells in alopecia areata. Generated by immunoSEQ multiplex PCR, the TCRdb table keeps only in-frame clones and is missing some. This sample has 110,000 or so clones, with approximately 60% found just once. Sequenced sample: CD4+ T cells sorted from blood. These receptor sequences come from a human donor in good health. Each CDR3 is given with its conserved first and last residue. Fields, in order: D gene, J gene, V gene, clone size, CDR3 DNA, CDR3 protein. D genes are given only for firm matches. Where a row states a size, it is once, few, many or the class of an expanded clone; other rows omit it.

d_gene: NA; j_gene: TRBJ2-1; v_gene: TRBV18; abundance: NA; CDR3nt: TGTGCCAGCTCACCACCGGGCGGGGTTTACAATGAGCAGTTCTTC; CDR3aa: CASSPPGGVYNEQFF
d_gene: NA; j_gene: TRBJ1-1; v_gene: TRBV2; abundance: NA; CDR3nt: TGTGCCAGCAGTGGACAGCCGAACACTGAAGCTTTCTTT; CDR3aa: CASSGQPNTEAFF
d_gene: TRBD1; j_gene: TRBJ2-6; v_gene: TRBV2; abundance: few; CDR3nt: TGTGCCAGCAGCCCCGCCGGGACAGGGGGCTCTGGGGCCAACGTCCTGACTTTC; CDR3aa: CASSPAGTGGSGANVLTF
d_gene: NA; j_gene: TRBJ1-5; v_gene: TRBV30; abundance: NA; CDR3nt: TGTGCCTGGAGTGTGGGTAGCAATCAGCCCCAGCATTTT; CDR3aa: CAWSVGSNQPQHF
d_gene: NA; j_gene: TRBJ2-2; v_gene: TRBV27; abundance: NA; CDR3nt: TGTGCCAGCAGTTTAGGAGGAGGGTGGCCCGGGGAGCTGTTTTTT; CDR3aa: CASSLGGGWPGELFF
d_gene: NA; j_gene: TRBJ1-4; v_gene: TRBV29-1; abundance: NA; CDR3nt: TGCAGCGTCAGCTCGGTGCCGCAGGAAAAACTGTTTTTT; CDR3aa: CSVSSVPQEKLFF
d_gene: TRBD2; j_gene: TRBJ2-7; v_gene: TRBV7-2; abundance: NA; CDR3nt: TGTGCCAGCAGCACCAGTCGGGGGGGAGGCGAGCAGTACTTC; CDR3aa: CASSTSRGGGEQYF
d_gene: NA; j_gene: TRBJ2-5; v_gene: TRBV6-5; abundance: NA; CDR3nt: TGTGCCAGCAGTTACTCTAGCGGACGGGGAGAGACCCAGTACTTC; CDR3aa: CASSYSSGRGETQYF
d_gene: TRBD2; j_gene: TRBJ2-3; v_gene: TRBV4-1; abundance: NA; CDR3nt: TGCGCCAGCAGCCAAGATAAGCGGGGGAGAGATACGCAGTATTTT; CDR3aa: CASSQDKRGRDTQYF
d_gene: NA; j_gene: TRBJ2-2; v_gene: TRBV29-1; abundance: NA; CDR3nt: TGCAGCGTTGAAGGCAGGAACACCGGGGAGCTGTTTTTT; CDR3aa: CSVEGRNTGELFF
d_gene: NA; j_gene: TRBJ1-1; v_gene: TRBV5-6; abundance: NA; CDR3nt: TGTGCCAGCAGCGGTATCAGGGGACACACTGAAGCTTTCTTT; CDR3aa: CASSGIRGHTEAFF
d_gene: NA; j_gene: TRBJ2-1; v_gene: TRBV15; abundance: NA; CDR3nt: TGTGCCACCAGCAGAGCCTCACCCGTAGGTAATGAGCAGTTCTTC; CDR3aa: CATSRASPVGNEQFF
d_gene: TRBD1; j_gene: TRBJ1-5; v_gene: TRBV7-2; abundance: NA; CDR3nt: TGTGCCAGCAGTCGGGACAGGGGCAATCAGCCCCAGCATTTT; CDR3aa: CASSRDRGNQPQHF
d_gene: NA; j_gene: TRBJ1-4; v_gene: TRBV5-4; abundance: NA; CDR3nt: TGTGCCAGCAGCACGACAGCACTTGGGACTAATGAAAAACTGTTTTTT; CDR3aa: CASSTTALGTNEKLFF
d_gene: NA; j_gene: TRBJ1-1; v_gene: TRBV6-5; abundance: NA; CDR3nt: TGTGCCAGCACCAGACACCTGAACACTGAAGCTTTCTTT; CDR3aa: CASTRHLNTEAFF
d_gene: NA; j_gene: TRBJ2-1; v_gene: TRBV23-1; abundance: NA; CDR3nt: TGCGCCAGCAGTCAATCGGAGGACTACAATGAGCAGTTCTTC; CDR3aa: CASSQSEDYNEQFF
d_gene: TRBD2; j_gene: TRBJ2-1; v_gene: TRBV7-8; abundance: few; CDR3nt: TGTGCCAGCAGCCCATGGACTAGCGATGAGCAGTTCTTC; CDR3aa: CASSPWTSDEQFF
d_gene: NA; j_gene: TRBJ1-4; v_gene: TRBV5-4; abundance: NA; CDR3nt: TGTGCCAGCAGCCCGGACCCGGGAGAGGAGGAAAAACTGTTTTTT; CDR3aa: CASSPDPGEEEKLFF
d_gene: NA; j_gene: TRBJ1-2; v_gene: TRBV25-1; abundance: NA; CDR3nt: TGTGCCAGCAGTGGGGACTCAACACCCTATGGCTACACCTTC; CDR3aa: CASSGDSTPYGYTF
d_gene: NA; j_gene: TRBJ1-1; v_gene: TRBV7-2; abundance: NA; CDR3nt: TGTGCCAGCAGCCTATCCCTCACCCTGAACACTGAAGCTTTCTTT; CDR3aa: CASSLSLTLNTEAFF
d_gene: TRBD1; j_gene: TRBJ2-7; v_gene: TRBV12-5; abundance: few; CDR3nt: TGTGCTAGTGGTTCCGTTCCCGGGACAGCTCCTTACGAGCAGTACTTC; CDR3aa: CASGSVPGTAPYEQYF
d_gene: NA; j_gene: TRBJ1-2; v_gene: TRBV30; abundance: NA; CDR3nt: TGTGCCTGGAGCCCCGGGGGCGGAAACTATGGCTACACCTTC; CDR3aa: CAWSPGGGNYGYTF
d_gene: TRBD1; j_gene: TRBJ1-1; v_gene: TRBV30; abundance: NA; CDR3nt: TGTGCCTGGGACAGGGGGCAGAGCACTGAAGCTTTCTTT; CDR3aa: CAWDRGQSTEAFF
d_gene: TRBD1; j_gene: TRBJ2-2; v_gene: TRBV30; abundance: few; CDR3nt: TGTGCCTGGGGACAGGGGAGGGCCGGGGAGCTGTTTTTT; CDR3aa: CAWGQGRAGELFF
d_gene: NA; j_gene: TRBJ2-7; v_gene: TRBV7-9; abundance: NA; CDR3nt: TGTGCCAGCAGCCTTTCCGGACCCTACGAGCAGTACTTC; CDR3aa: CASSLSGPYEQYF
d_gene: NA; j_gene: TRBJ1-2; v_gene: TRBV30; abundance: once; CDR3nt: TGTGCCTGGAGTCCCGACGGTGTTGCTGGCTACACCTTC; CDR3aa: CAWSPDGVAGYTF
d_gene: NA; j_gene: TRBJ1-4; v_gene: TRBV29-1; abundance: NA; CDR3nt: TGCAGCGCCGGAATGGGGGCGTCGAATGAAAAACTGTTTTTT; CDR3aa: CSAGMGASNEKLFF
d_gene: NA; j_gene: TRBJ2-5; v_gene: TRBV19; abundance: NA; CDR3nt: TGTGCCAGTACCATAAGTAAGGGGGGCGGCCGCCAAGAGACCCAGTACTTC; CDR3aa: CASTISKGGGRQETQYF
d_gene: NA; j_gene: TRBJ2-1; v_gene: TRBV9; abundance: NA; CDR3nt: TGTGCCAGCAGCCGCAACAATGAGCAGTTCTTC; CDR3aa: CASSRNNEQFF
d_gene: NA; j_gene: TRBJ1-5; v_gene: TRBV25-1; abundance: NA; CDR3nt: TGTGCCAGCAGTGTAAGCAATCAGCCCCAGCATTTT; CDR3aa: CASSVSNQPQHF
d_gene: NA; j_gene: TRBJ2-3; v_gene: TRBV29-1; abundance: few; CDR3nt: TGCAGCGTAGCCTACGGAAGAGGGGGACACACAGATACGCAGTATTTT; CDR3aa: CSVAYGRGGHTDTQYF
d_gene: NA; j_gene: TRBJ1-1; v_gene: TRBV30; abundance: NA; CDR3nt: TGTGCCTGGAGTGAGGCAGGGCATACTGAAGCTTTCTTT; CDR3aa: CAWSEAGHTEAFF
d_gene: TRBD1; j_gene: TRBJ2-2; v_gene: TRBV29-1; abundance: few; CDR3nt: TGCAGCGTTAGGACAGGGGCGAACACCGGGGAGCTGTTTTTT; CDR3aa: CSVRTGANTGELFF
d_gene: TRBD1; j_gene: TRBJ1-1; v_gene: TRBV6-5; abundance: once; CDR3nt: TGTGCCGCCCGGGGACAGAGCTACACTGAAGCTTTCTTT; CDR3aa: CAARGQSYTEAFF
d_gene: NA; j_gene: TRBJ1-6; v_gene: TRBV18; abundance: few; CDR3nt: TGTGCCAGCTCACAAGGATGGGGCAGCTCCTATAATTCACCCCTCCACTTT; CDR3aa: CASSQGWGSSYNSPLHF
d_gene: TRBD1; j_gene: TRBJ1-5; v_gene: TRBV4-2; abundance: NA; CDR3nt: TGTGCCAGCAGCCAAGATCACCCTTATTCGACAGGGGATCATCAGCCCCAGCATTTT; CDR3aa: CASSQDHPYSTGDHQPQHF